These T cell receptor beta chains were read from a single sample in a study of T-cell memory formation after mild COVID-19. TCRdb re-derived calls from the 5' RACE reads in MiXCR, one entry per CDR3 protein. The data contain fewer than 150,000 distinct CDR3 sequences, around a fifth of them singletons. The sample taken for sequencing was PBMCs or a T cell subset sorted from them (not recorded which). The receptors stem from a man aged 18 to 35 who had mild COVID-19 (a few samples of this study predate the infection). Cell type and time point are not known. Each CDR3 is given with its conserved first and last residue. Each record gives: D gene, J gene, V gene, clone size, CDR3 DNA, CDR3 protein. The D gene is left open where the match is weak. Part of the rows lack a size; the others show once, few, many or a class for expanded clones.

d_gene: .
j_gene: TRBJ2-3
v_gene: TRBV9
abundance: .
CDR3nt: TGTGCCAGCAGCGTAGGTTTGCCCTCTAGCACAGATACGCAGTATTTT
CDR3aa: CASSVGLPSSTDTQYF

d_gene: .
j_gene: TRBJ1-5
v_gene: TRBV4-2
abundance: .
CDR3nt: TGTGCCAGCAGCCAAGAGCCAGGGGCGTTGCAGCCCCAGCATTTT
CDR3aa: CASSQEPGALQPQHF

d_gene: TRBD2
j_gene: TRBJ2-3
v_gene: TRBV7-3
abundance: .
CDR3nt: TGTGCCAGCAGCTCTAGCGGGGGACCGGATACGCAGTATTTT
CDR3aa: CASSSSGGPDTQYF

d_gene: .
j_gene: TRBJ1-1
v_gene: TRBV6-1
abundance: .
CDR3nt: TGTGCCAGCAGTGCTGAACAGATTGAAGCTTTCTTT
CDR3aa: CASSAEQIEAFF

d_gene: .
j_gene: TRBJ2-7
v_gene: TRBV7-6
abundance: .
CDR3nt: TGTGCCAGCAGCCCCTTAAGTGTAGACTCCTACGAGCAGTACTTC
CDR3aa: CASSPLSVDSYEQYF

d_gene: TRBD2
j_gene: TRBJ2-1
v_gene: TRBV12-3/TRBV12-4
abundance: few
CDR3nt: TGTGCCAGCAGTTTGAGCGGGGGGGCCCATGAGCAGTTCTTC
CDR3aa: CASSLSGGAHEQFF

d_gene: TRBD1
j_gene: TRBJ1-3
v_gene: TRBV7-6
abundance: .
CDR3nt: TGTGCCAGCAGCTTAGGAGGGGGCGTTGGAAACACCATATATTTT
CDR3aa: CASSLGGGVGNTIYF

d_gene: TRBD1
j_gene: TRBJ1-4
v_gene: TRBV11-2
abundance: few
CDR3nt: TGTGCCAGCAGCTCGACCGGACAGGGAAATGAAAAACTGTTTTTT
CDR3aa: CASSSTGQGNEKLFF

d_gene: TRBD2
j_gene: TRBJ2-4
v_gene: TRBV9
abundance: .
CDR3nt: TGTGCCAGCAGCGATAGCGGGGGGGCTAGAAACATTCAGTACTTC
CDR3aa: CASSDSGGARNIQYF

d_gene: .
j_gene: TRBJ1-5
v_gene: TRBV6-6
abundance: .
CDR3nt: TGTGCCAGCAGTTATTCGGGAGGACGGAATCAGCCCCAGCATTTT
CDR3aa: CASSYSGGRNQPQHF

d_gene: .
j_gene: TRBJ2-1
v_gene: TRBV3-1
abundance: many
CDR3nt: TGTGCCAGCAGCCAAGTGACCGGAGAGAACTCGGGTGAGCAGTTCTTC
CDR3aa: CASSQVTGENSGEQFF

d_gene: .
j_gene: TRBJ2-1
v_gene: TRBV4-2
abundance: few
CDR3nt: TGTGCCAGCAGACACCGTGGGACTGGCACTTACAATGAGCAGTTCTTC
CDR3aa: CASRHRGTGTYNEQFF

d_gene: TRBD2
j_gene: TRBJ2-5
v_gene: TRBV7-2
abundance: many
CDR3nt: TGTGCCAGCAGCTTACTTTCGGGTAGCGGGGGGCCCTGGAAGACCCAGTACTTC
CDR3aa: CASSLLSGSGGPWKTQYF

d_gene: .
j_gene: TRBJ1-5
v_gene: TRBV24-1
abundance: many
CDR3nt: TGTGCCACCAGTCCAGGTTGGAATCAGCCCCAGCATTTT
CDR3aa: CATSPGWNQPQHF

d_gene: TRBD2
j_gene: TRBJ2-1
v_gene: TRBV6-2/TRBV6-3
abundance: few
CDR3nt: TGTGCCAGCAGTTACTCGATTCGGGGGGGGACTAACCCTGCCTGGAATGAGCAGTTCTTC
CDR3aa: CASSYSIRGGTNPAWNEQFF

d_gene: .
j_gene: TRBJ1-5
v_gene: TRBV5-6
abundance: few
CDR3nt: TGTGCCAGCAGCCGGAGGGACGGCAGGTTTAGCAATCAGCCCCAGCATTTT
CDR3aa: CASSRRDGRFSNQPQHF

d_gene: .
j_gene: TRBJ2-7
v_gene: TRBV5-1
abundance: few
CDR3nt: TGCGCCAGCAGCTTGGGGACAGCGCAACAATACGAGCAGTACTTC
CDR3aa: CASSLGTAQQYEQYF

d_gene: TRBD1
j_gene: TRBJ1-1
v_gene: TRBV5-5
abundance: .
CDR3nt: TGTGCCAGCAGGGCCGGGACAGGGGGCTCGTCTGAAGCTTTCTTT
CDR3aa: CASRAGTGGSSEAFF

d_gene: TRBD1
j_gene: TRBJ1-2
v_gene: TRBV7-3
abundance: .
CDR3nt: TGTGCCAGCAGCCGAGGACCGGGACAGGGGATGTATGGCTACACCTTC
CDR3aa: CASSRGPGQGMYGYTF

d_gene: .
j_gene: TRBJ1-5
v_gene: TRBV7-2
abundance: few
CDR3nt: TGTGCCAGCAGCTTATCGTGGGCGCCGAATCAGCCCCAGCATTTT
CDR3aa: CASSLSWAPNQPQHF

d_gene: .
j_gene: TRBJ1-4
v_gene: TRBV6-5
abundance: few
CDR3nt: TGTGCCAGCAGTGCGCTCCGGGAAGGGGTTGAAAAACTGTTTTTT
CDR3aa: CASSALREGVEKLFF

d_gene: .
j_gene: TRBJ2-7
v_gene: TRBV5-6
abundance: few
CDR3nt: TGTGCCTCCGAGTCTGGGGGAGGCGGCTCCTACGAGCAGTACTTC
CDR3aa: CASESGGGGSYEQYF

d_gene: .
j_gene: TRBJ1-2
v_gene: TRBV19
abundance: few
CDR3nt: TGTGCCACCACGAGCGGCCCTCGCGGAAATGGCTACACCTTC
CDR3aa: CATTSGPRGNGYTF

d_gene: .
j_gene: TRBJ1-2
v_gene: TRBV5-1
abundance: .
CDR3nt: TGCGCCAGCAGCTTGGCCGGGGCAGCGGATGGCTACACCTTC
CDR3aa: CASSLAGAADGYTF

d_gene: .
j_gene: TRBJ2-3
v_gene: TRBV5-1
abundance: .
CDR3nt: TGCGCCAGCAAGTTCTCGTCCGCAGATACGCAGTATTTT
CDR3aa: CASKFSSADTQYF

d_gene: .
j_gene: TRBJ2-3
v_gene: TRBV30
abundance: few
CDR3nt: TGTGCCTGGAACCAGGGATCGTACACAGATACGCAGTATTTT
CDR3aa: CAWNQGSYTDTQYF

d_gene: .
j_gene: TRBJ1-2
v_gene: TRBV9
abundance: few
CDR3nt: TGTGCCAGCAGCGTAGACAGGACGAAAGACTATGGCTACACCTTC
CDR3aa: CASSVDRTKDYGYTF

d_gene: .
j_gene: TRBJ2-3
v_gene: TRBV6-2/TRBV6-3
abundance: .
CDR3nt: TGTGCCAGCAGTTACCTTCTAGTAGGCACAGATACGCAGTATTTT
CDR3aa: CASSYLLVGTDTQYF

d_gene: .
j_gene: TRBJ2-7
v_gene: TRBV13
abundance: .
CDR3nt: TGTGCCAGCAGCTTTGGTGTGCACTTCTACGAGCAGTACTTC
CDR3aa: CASSFGVHFYEQYF

d_gene: .
j_gene: TRBJ1-2
v_gene: TRBV27
abundance: many
CDR3nt: TGTGCCAGCAGTTTATTAGGTCAGGGAGATGGCTACACCTTC
CDR3aa: CASSLLGQGDGYTF

d_gene: .
j_gene: TRBJ2-5
v_gene: TRBV19
abundance: once
CDR3nt: TGTGCCAGTAGTATCCGGGAGACCCAGTACTTC
CDR3aa: CASSIRETQYF

d_gene: TRBD1
j_gene: TRBJ2-3
v_gene: TRBV9
abundance: .
CDR3nt: TGTGCCAGCAGCCGAGGGGGCTTTGGACCCTTAGCGGATACGCAGTATTTT
CDR3aa: CASSRGGFGPLADTQYF

d_gene: .
j_gene: TRBJ1-4
v_gene: TRBV4-3
abundance: .
CDR3nt: TGCGCCAGCAGCCAAAGGGGGGCGGATGAAAAACTGTTTTTT
CDR3aa: CASSQRGADEKLFF

d_gene: TRBD1
j_gene: TRBJ2-2
v_gene: TRBV15
abundance: few
CDR3nt: TGTGCCACCAGCCGACCGGGACAGATAATGCCGGGGGAGCTGTTTTTT
CDR3aa: CATSRPGQIMPGELFF

d_gene: .
j_gene: TRBJ1-2
v_gene: TRBV11-2
abundance: .
CDR3nt: TGTGCCAGCAGCTTAACCCGCGTAGGCCCCAGGGGCAACTATGGCTACACCTTC
CDR3aa: CASSLTRVGPRGNYGYTF

d_gene: TRBD1
j_gene: TRBJ1-2
v_gene: TRBV5-5
abundance: .
CDR3nt: TGTGCCAGCAGCTTGTTGGAGGGGGCGAATGGCTACACCTTC
CDR3aa: CASSLLEGANGYTF

d_gene: .
j_gene: TRBJ1-2
v_gene: TRBV29-1
abundance: few
CDR3nt: TGCAGCGGGAGGGACGAGTACAATGGCTACACCTTC
CDR3aa: CSGRDEYNGYTF

d_gene: TRBD2
j_gene: TRBJ2-2
v_gene: TRBV12-3/TRBV12-4
abundance: .
CDR3nt: TGTGCCAGCACCTTGGCGGGGGATCGGGCCGGGGAGCTGTTTTTT
CDR3aa: CASTLAGDRAGELFF

d_gene: .
j_gene: TRBJ1-5
v_gene: TRBV9
abundance: .
CDR3nt: TGTGCCAGAAGCGTAGGAGGTAGCAATCAGCCCCAGCATTTT
CDR3aa: CARSVGGSNQPQHF

d_gene: TRBD1
j_gene: TRBJ2-7
v_gene: TRBV5-5
abundance: .
CDR3nt: TGTGCCAGCAGCTCGAATCAGGGACAGGAGTACGAGCAGTACTTC
CDR3aa: CASSSNQGQEYEQYF

d_gene: .
j_gene: TRBJ2-1
v_gene: TRBV3-1
abundance: .
CDR3nt: TGTGCCAGCAGCCAAGTTAGGGGTATGGCCTACAATGAGCAGTTCTTC
CDR3aa: CASSQVRGMAYNEQFF

d_gene: .
j_gene: TRBJ2-3
v_gene: TRBV4-1
abundance: many
CDR3nt: TGCGCCAGCAGCCAAGATGGAGGCAGGGCCGCAGATACGCAGTATTTT
CDR3aa: CASSQDGGRAADTQYF

d_gene: .
j_gene: TRBJ2-1
v_gene: TRBV29-1
abundance: many
CDR3nt: TGCAGCGTGACCCTCCTGTACTACAATGAGCAGTTCTTC
CDR3aa: CSVTLLYYNEQFF